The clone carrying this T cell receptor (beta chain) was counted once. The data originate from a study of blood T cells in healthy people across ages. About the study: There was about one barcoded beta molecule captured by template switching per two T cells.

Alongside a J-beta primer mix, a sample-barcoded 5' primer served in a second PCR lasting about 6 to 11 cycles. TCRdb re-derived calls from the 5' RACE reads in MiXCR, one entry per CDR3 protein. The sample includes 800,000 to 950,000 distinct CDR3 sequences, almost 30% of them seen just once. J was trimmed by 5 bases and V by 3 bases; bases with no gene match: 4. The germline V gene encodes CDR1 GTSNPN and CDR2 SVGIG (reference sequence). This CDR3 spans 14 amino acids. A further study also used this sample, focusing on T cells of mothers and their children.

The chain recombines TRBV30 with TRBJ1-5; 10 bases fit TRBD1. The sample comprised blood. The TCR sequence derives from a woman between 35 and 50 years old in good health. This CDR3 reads CAWSPGQGHQPQHF. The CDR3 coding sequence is TGTGCCTGGAGCCCGGGACAGGGGCATCAGCCCCAGCATTTT.